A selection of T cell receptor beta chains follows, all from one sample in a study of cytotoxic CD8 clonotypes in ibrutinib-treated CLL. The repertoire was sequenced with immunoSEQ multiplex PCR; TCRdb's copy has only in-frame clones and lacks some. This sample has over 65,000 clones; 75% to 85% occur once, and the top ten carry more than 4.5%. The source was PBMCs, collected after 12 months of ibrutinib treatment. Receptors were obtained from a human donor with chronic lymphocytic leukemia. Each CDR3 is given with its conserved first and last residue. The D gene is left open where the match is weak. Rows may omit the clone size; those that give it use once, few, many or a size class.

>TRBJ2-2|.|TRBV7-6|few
TGTGCCAGCAGCCCACCTATTTGGCGGGGAAGTGGCGGGGAGCTGTTTTTT
CASSPPIWRGSGGELFF
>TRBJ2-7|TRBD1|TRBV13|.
TGTGCCAGCAGCCCAAGGACAGGGCTCTCCGAGCAGTACTTC
CASSPRTGLSEQYF
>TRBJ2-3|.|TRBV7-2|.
TGTGCCAGCAGCCGGATCAGGGCAGATACGCAGTATTTT
CASSRIRADTQYF
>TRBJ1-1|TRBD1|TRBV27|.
TGTGCCAGCAGCTGGGACAGGGAGGGTGAAGCTTTCTTT
CASSWDREGEAFF
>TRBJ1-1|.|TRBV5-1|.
TGCGCCAGCAGGGGGGTGAACACTGAAGCTTTCTTT
CASRGVNTEAFF
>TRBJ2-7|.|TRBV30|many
TGTGCCCTGGGGGACTACGAGCAGTACTTC
CALGDYEQYF
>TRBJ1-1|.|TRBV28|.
TGTGCCAGCACCGCCCGGGGGGTTGAAGCTTTCTTT
CASTARGVEAFF
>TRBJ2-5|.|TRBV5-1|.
TGCGCCAGCAGCCGCGGGACACAGAGCAGGGAGACCCAGTACTTC
CASSRGTQSRETQYF
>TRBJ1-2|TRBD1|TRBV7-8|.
TGTGCCAGCAGCAGAACCGCGACAGGGGCTGCCTATGGCTACACCTTC
CASSRTATGAAYGYTF
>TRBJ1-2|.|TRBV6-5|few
TGTGCCAGCAGTTCAGGGGACTATGGCTACACCTTC
CASSSGDYGYTF
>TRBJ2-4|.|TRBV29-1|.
TGCAGCGTTGCGTACCAACTAGCCAAAAACATTCAGTACTTC
CSVAYQLAKNIQYF
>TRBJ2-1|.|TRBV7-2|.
TGTGCCAGCAGCTTAGGGGGGAGGCGGGCTGAGCAGTTCTTC
CASSLGGRRAEQFF
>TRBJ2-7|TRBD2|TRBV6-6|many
TGTGCCAGCACCGAGCGGGACCCGAGCTCCTACGAGCAGTACTTC
CASTERDPSSYEQYF
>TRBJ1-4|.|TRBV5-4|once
TGTGCCAGCAGCGGGGGGCCGGGGAGTGAAAAACTGTTTTTT
CASSGGPGSEKLFF
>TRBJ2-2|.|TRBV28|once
TGTGCCAGCAGTTTGGCTAGGCTGGGGGAGCTGTTTTTT
CASSLARLGELFF
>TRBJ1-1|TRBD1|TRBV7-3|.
TGTGCCAGCAGCTCGGGACAGGGTTCGACTGAAGCTTTCTTT
CASSSGQGSTEAFF
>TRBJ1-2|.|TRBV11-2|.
TGTGCCAGCAGCTTAGACAGGGAGTTTGGCTACACCTTC
CASSLDREFGYTF
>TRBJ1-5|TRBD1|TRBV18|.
TGTGCCAGCTCGCGGACAGGGGGGGATCAGCCCCAGCATTTT
CASSRTGGDQPQHF
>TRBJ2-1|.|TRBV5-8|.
TGTGCCAGCAGCTTGGGCAGGGGGGGCTCCTACAATGAGCAGTTCTTC
CASSLGRGGSYNEQFF
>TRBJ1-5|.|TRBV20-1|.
TGCAGTGCTAGTTCCGATCAGCCCCAGCATTTT
CSASSDQPQHF
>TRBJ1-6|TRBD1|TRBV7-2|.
TGTGCCAGCAGCCCGGGACAGGGCCATTCACCCCTCCACTTT
CASSPGQGHSPLHF
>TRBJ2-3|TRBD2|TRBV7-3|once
TGTGCCAGCAGCCGAGGACTAGCCCCCCCAGATACGCAGTATTTT
CASSRGLAPPDTQYF
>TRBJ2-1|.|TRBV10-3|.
TGTGCCATCAGTGAGTCGAAGGGAGGGACAGGCGAGCAGTTCTTC
CAISESKGGTGEQFF
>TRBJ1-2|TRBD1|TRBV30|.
TGTGCCTGGGCAGGGGGCCCTAACTATGGCTACACCTTC
CAWAGGPNYGYTF
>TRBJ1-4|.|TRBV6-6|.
TGTGCCAGCAGTTACCAGTCTAATGAAAAACTGTTTTTT
CASSYQSNEKLFF
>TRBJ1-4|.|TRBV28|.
TGTGCCAGCAGCACCGGGTGGCGGGAAAAACTGTTTTTT
CASSTGWREKLFF
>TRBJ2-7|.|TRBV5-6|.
TGTGCCAGCAGCTCCGGGGCAGACGAGCAGTACTTC
CASSSGADEQYF
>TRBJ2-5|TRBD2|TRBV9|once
TGTGCCAGCAGCGTGGGACTAGGGAAAGAGACCCAGTACTTC
CASSVGLGKETQYF
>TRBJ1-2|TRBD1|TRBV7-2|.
TGTGCCAGCAGCGACCGGGACAGGGGGCCGCTGAGCTACACCTTC
CASSDRDRGPLSYTF
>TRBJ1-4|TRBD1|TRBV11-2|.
TGTGCCAGCAGCGGGGACAGGTATAATGAAAAACTGTTTTTT
CASSGDRYNEKLFF
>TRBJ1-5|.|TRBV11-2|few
TGTGCCAGCAGCTTAGAATGGGATCAGCCCCAGCATTTT
CASSLEWDQPQHF
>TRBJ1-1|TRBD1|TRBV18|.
TGTGCCAGCTCACCACGTGACAGGGGGGGAATGAACACTGAAGCTTTCTTT
CASSPRDRGGMNTEAFF
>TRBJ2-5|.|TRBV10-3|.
TGTGCCATCAGTGAGCCCAGGGGTTGGGCGGGAGTGGCGGAGACCCAGTACTTC
CAISEPRGWAGVAETQYF
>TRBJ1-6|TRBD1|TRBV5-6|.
TGTGCCAGCAGCCCGGACAGGGGGCCGTATTCACCCCTCCACTTT
CASSPDRGPYSPLHF
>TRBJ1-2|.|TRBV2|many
TGTGCCAGCAGTGAGGAGTTGCAAATCTCCCGCTTC
CASSEELQISRF
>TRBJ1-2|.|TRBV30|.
TGTGCCTGGAGTGTGGAGGAGCGAGGCTATGGCTACACCTTC
CAWSVEERGYGYTF
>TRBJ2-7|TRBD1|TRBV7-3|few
TGTGCCAGCAGCTTAACTGGACAGGGGTACGAGCAGTACTTC
CASSLTGQGYEQYF
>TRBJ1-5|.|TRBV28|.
TGTGCCAGCAACTGGGGGGGCTTGAACAATCAGCCCCAGCATTTT
CASNWGGLNNQPQHF
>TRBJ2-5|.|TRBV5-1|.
TGCGCCAGCAGGGCGGAAGAGACCCAGTACTTC
CASRAEETQYF
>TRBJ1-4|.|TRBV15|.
TGTGCCACCAGCAGAGACGGGGGAGCAACTAATGAAAAACTGTTTTTT
CATSRDGGATNEKLFF
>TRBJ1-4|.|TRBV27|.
TGTGCCAGCAGTCCAGGGTCGCTTAATGAAAAACTGTTTTTT
CASSPGSLNEKLFF
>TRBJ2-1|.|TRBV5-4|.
TGTGCCAGCAGCCCAAACGACAATGAGCAGTTCTTC
CASSPNDNEQFF
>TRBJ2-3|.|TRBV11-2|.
TGTGCCAGCAGCTTCCTGAGCACAGATACGCAGTATTTT
CASSFLSTDTQYF
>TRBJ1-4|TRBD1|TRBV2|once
TGTGCCAGCAGGGGACAGGGGCCAGGTGAAAAACTGTTTTTT
CASRGQGPGEKLFF
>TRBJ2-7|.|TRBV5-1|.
TGCGCCAGCAGCTTGGGATCAGGGGGGACCTACGAGCAGTACTTC
CASSLGSGGTYEQYF
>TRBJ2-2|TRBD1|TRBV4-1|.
TGCGCCAGCAGCCGAGGACAGGGGACGAACACCGGGGAGCTGTTTTTT
CASSRGQGTNTGELFF
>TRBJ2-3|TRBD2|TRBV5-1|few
TGCGCCAGCAGTCGCCAGACTAGCGGGAGTGCAGATACGCAGTATTTT
CASSRQTSGSADTQYF
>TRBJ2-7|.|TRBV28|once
TGTGCCACCACACTGGGCAGGCCGGGGGAGCAGTACTTC
CATTLGRPGEQYF
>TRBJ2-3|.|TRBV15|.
TGTGCCACCAGCAGAACGGGGGAGTCCACAGATACGCAGTATTTT
CATSRTGESTDTQYF
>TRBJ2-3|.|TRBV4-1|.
TGCGCCAGCAGCCAAGGGCTTGGAGCGGGCCCAGATACGCAGTATTTT
CASSQGLGAGPDTQYF
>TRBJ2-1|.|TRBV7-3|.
TGTGCCAGCAGCTTTACAGGGCCTTCGGACAATGAGCAGTTCTTC
CASSFTGPSDNEQFF
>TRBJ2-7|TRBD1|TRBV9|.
TGTGCCAGCAGCGTAGGGACAGGGAGAAGCGAGCAGTACTTC
CASSVGTGRSEQYF
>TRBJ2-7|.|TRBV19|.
TGTGCCAGTAGTACCTCCTCCACGACAGGGGAGGGGCAGTACTTC
CASSTSSTTGEGQYF
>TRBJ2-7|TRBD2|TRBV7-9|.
TGTGCCAGCATCCCCCCGGGACTAGGGGTATACGAGCAGTACTTC
CASIPPGLGVYEQYF
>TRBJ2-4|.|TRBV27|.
TGTGCCAGCAGTGATGGGAGGGGGCAAAACATTCAGTACTTC
CASSDGRGQNIQYF
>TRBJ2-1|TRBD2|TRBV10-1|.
TGCGCCACCCAGGGACTAGCGGGGGCCCCGGGGCAGTTCTTC
CATQGLAGAPGQFF
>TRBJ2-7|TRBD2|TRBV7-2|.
TGTGCCAGCAGCTTAGTGGTCGGGGGGGCCGACTCCTACGAGCAGTACTTC
CASSLVVGGADSYEQYF
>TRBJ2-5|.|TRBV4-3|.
TGCGCCAGCAGCCAGGGTCGAATGAAAGAGACCCAGTACTTC
CASSQGRMKETQYF
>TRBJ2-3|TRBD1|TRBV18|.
TGTGCCAGCTCCTCGGACAGGGGGGGACGCACAGATACGCAGTATTTT
CASSSDRGGRTDTQYF